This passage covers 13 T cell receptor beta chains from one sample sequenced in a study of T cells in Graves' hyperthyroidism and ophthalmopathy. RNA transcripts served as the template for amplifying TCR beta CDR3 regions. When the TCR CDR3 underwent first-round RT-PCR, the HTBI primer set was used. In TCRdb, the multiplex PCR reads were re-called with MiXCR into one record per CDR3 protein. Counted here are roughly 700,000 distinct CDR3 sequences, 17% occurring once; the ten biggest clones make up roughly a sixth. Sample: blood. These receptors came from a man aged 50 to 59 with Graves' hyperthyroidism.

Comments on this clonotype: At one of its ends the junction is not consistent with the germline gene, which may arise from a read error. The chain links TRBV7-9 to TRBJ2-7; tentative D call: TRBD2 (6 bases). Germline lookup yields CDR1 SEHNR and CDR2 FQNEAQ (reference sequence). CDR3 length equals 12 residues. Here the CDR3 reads CASSSGLYEQDF. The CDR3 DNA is TGTGCCAGCAGCTCGGGACTCTACGAGCAGGACTTC.

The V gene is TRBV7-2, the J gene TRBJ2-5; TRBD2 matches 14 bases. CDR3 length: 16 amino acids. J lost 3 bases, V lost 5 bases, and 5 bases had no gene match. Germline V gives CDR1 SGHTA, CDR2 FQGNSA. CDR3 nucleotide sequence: TGTGCCAGCAGCCCAACGGGACTAGCGGGAGAAGAGACCCAGTACTTC. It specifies CASSPTGLAGEETQYF.

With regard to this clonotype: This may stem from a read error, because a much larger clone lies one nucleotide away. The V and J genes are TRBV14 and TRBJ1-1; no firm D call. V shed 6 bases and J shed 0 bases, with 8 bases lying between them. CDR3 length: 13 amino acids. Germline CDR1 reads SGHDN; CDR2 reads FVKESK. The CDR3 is CASRIGMNTEAFF. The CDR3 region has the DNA TGTGCCAGCAGGATAGGGATGAACACTGAAGCTTTCTTT. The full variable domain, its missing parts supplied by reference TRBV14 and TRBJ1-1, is EAGVTQFPSHSVIEKGQTVTLRCDPISGHDNLYWYRRVMGKEIKFLLHFVKESKQDESGMPNNRFLAERTGGTYSTLKVQPAELEDSGVYFCASRIGMNTEAFFGQGTRLTVV.

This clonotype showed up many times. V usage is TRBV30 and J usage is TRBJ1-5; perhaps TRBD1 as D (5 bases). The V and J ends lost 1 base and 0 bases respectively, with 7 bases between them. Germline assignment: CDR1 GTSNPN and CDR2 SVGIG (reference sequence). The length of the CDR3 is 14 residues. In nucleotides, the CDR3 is TGTGCCTGGAGTGCGGGGACTAGCAATCAGCCCCAGCATTTT. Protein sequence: CAWSAGTSNQPQHF.

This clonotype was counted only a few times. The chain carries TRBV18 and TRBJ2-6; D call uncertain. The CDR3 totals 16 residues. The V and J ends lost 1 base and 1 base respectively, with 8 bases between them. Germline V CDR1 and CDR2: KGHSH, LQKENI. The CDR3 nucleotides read TGTGCCAGCTCACCACTCCGAGATTCTGGGGCCAACGTCCTGACTTTC. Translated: CASSPLRDSGANVLTF. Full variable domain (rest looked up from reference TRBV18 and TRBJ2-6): NAGVMQNPRHLVRRRGQEARLRCSPMKGHSHVYWYRQLPEEGLKFMVYLQKENIIDESGMPKERFSAEFPKEGPSILRIQQVVRGDSAAYFCASSPLRDSGANVLTFGAGSRLTVL.

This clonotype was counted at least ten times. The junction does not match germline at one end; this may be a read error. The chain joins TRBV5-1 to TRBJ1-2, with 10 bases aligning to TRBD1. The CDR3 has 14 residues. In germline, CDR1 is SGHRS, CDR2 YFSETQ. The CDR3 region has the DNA TGTGCCAGCAGTTTGGACAGGGGGAACTATGGCTACACCTTC. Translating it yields CASSLDRGNYGYTF. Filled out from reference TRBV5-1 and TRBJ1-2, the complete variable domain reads KAGVTQTPRYLIKTRGQQVTLSCSPISGHRSVSWYQQTPGQGLQFLFEYFSETQRNKGNFPGRFSGRQFSNSRSEMNVSTLELGDSALYLCASSLDRGNYGYTFGSGTRLTVV.

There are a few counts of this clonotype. The CDR3 spells CASGPQEFYEQYF. The CDR3 bases are TGTGCCAGCGGTCCACAGGAATTCTACGAGCAGTACTTC. The chain joins TRBV6-2 or TRBV6-3 to TRBJ2-7; possible D gene TRBD1, 5 bases. The V gene lost 8 bases and the J gene lost 3 bases, with 14 bases spanning the gap. The germline V gene encodes CDR1 MNHEY and CDR2 SVGEGT. CDR3 length equals 13 residues.

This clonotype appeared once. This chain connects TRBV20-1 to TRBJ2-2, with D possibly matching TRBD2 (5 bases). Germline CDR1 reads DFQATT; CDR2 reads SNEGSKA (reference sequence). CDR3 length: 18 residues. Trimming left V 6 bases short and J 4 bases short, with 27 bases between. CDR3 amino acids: CSATPQAARHRGTGELFF. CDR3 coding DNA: TGCAGTGCCACACCCCAAGCGGCCCGACATCGAGGCACCGGGGAGCTGTTTTTT.

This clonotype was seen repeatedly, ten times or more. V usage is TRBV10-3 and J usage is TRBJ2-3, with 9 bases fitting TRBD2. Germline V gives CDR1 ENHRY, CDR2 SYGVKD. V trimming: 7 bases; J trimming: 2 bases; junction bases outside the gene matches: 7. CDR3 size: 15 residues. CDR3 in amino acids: CAINQREATTDTQYF. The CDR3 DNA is TGTGCCATCAATCAGCGGGAGGCGACCACAGATACGCAGTATTTT.

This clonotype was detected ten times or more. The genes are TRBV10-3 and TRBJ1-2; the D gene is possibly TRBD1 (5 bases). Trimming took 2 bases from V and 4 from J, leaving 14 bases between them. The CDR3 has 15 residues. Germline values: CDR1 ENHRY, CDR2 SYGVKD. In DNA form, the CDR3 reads TGTGCCATCAGTGAGGAATCTGGGGCTCTCTATGGCTACACCTTC. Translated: CAISEESGALYGYTF.

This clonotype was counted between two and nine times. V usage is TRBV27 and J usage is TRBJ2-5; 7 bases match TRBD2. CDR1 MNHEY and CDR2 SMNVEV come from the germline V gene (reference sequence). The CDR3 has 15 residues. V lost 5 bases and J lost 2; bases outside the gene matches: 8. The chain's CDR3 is CASSQTPGGQETQYF. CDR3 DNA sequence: TGTGCCAGCAGTCAAACCCCCGGGGGGCAAGAGACCCAGTACTTC.

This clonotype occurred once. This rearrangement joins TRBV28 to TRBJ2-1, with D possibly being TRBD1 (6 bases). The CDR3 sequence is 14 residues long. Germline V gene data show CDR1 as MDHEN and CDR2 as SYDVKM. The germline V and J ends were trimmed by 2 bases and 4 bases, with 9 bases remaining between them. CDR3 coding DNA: TGTGCCAGCAGTTTACTGGGGGCTTACAATGAGCAGTTCTTC. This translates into CASSLLGAYNEQFF. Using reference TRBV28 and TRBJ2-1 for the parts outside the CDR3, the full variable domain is DVKVTQSSRYLVKRTGEKVFLECVQDMDHENMFWYRQDPGLGLRLIYFSYDVKMKEKGDIPEGYSVSREKKERFSLILESASTNQTSMYLCASSLLGAYNEQFFGPGTRLTVL.

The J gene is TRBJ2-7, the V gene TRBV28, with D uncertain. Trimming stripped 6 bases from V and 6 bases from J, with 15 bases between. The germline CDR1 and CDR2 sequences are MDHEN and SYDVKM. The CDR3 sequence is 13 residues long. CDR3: CASRYPDKAEQYF. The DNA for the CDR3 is TGTGCCAGCAGATATCCCGACAAGGCCGAGCAGTACTTC.